This TCR beta chain was observed in a study of blood T cell repertoires in COVID-19. Across the whole study: COVID-19 samples, acute and convalescent, were from the United States, Italy and Spain.

V lost 7 bases, J lost 0 bases, and 14 bases lay in between. The CDR3 has 15 residues. The germline gives CDR1 SNHLY, CDR2 FYNNEI. Study processing details: The authors estimated nucleated cell counts from reference gene primer amplification. Here immunoSEQ multiplex PCR was the method, and the copy in TCRdb shows in-frame clones only, minus some. V and J calls plus clone size are reproduced from that table; the DNA served to infer D and trimming. Of more than 65,000 clones in the sample, around nine tenths were seen once. This sequence was found in an elderly woman with active or convalescent COVID-19. The chain has TRBV2 and TRBJ2-3; D is possibly TRBD2 (5 bases). Source material: peripheral blood. The CDR3 region is CASTAGLSSTDTQYF. DNA for the CDR3: TGTGCCAGCACGGCCGGACTGTCTAGCACAGATACGCAGTATTTT.